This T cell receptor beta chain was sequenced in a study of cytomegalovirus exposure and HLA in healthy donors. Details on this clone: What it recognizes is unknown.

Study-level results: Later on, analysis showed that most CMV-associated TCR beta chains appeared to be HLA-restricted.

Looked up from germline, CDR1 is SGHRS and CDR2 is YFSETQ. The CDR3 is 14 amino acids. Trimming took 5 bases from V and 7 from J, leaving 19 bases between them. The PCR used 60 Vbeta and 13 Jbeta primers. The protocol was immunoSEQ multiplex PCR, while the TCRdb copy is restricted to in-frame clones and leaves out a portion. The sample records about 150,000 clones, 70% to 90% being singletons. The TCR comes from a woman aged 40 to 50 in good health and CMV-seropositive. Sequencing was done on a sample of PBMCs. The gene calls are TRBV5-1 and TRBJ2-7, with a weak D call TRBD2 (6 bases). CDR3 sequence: CASSRGEASGEQYF. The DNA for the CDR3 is TGCGCCAGCAGTCGTGGGGAGGCTTCGGGGGAGCAGTACTTC.